Presented here are 15 T cell receptor beta chains from one specimen sequenced in a study of T cell responses to AZD1222 COVID-19 vaccine. Produced via immunoSEQ multiplex PCR; TCRdb's table is partial and in-frame only. This sample carries 110,000 to 150,000 clones, approximately 85% of them seen once, and the ten largest clones take over 7%. The sequences come from peripheral blood, collected on day 0 of AZD1222 vaccination. All receptors derive from an adult in good health.

This clone occurred a few times. V is TRBV11-2 and J is TRBJ1-2, with D unresolved. This CDR3 comprises 12 residues. Germline CDR1 SGHAT, CDR2 FQNNGV. Trimming pared 0 bases from V and 6 bases from J, leaving 5 bases between. CDR3 residues: CASSLDGDGYTF. CDR3 in DNA: TGTGCCAGCAGCTTAGATGGAGATGGCTACACCTTC.

The CDR3 is CASSLSRNTIYF. In DNA form, the CDR3 reads TGTGCCAGCAGCTTAAGTCGGAACACCATATATTTT. The chain joins TRBV11-2 to TRBJ1-3; D is unclear. The V gene's germline CDR1 is SGHAT and CDR2 FQNNGV. V lost 2 bases to trimming and J lost 7 bases, with 6 bases between them. This CDR3 is 12 amino acids long.

V is TRBV7-8 and J is TRBJ1-2; a weak D match, TRBD1 (5 bases). Trimming cost V 5 bases and J 0 bases, with 10 bases left between them. The CDR3 runs to 14 residues. CDR1 and CDR2 from the germline V gene are SGHVS and FQNEAQ. Here the CDR3 reads CASSPRETNYGYTF. Written as DNA, the CDR3 is TGTGCCAGCAGCCCCAGGGAGACTAACTATGGCTACACCTTC. Filled out from reference TRBV7-8 and TRBJ1-2, the complete variable domain reads GAGVSQSPRYKVAKRGQDVALRCDPISGHVSLFWYQQALGQGPEFLTYFQNEAQLDKSGLPSDRFFAERPEGSVSTLKIQRTQQEDSAVYLCASSPRETNYGYTFGSGTRLTVV.

The CDR3 region has the DNA TGTGCCAGCCGACAGGAGGGCTCCTATAATTCACCCCTCCACTTT. It is translated as CASRQEGSYNSPLHF. This rearrangement joins TRBV27 to TRBJ1-6; the D gene is possibly TRBD1 (6 bases). CDR3 length equals 15 residues. Germline V gene lookup returns CDR1 MNHEY and CDR2 SMNVEV (reference sequence). V lost 8 bases to trimming and J lost 0 bases, with 11 bases between them.

This rearrangement joins TRBV5-4 to TRBJ1-1; D is possibly TRBD1 (6 bases). V lost 5 bases and J 3 bases, leaving 17 bases between the germline ends. The CDR3 length is 15 residues. The germline gives CDR1 SGHNT, CDR2 YYREEE (reference sequence). The CDR3 DNA is TGTGCCAGCAGTCGATCGGGGGCTGGTGACACTGAAGCTTTCTTT. It specifies CASSRSGAGDTEAFF.

The genes are TRBV27 and TRBJ1-1; 9 bases align to TRBD1. CDR3 length equals 17 residues. V gave up 5 bases and J gave up 0 bases; unmatched junction bases: 10. The germline V gene encodes CDR1 MNHEY and CDR2 SMNVEV (reference sequence). This CDR3 reads CASSLTTGGGMNTEAFF. Here the CDR3 DNA reads TGTGCCAGCAGTCTAACGACAGGGGGTGGGATGAACACTGAAGCTTTCTTT.

The gene calls are TRBV24-1 and TRBJ2-6, with D hard to call. The length of the CDR3 is 16 residues. V was pared by 3 bases and J by 0 bases, with 8 bases between. Per the germline V gene, CDR1 is KGHDR and CDR2 is SFDVKD. The CDR3 loop is CATSDPTASGANVLTF. The DNA for the CDR3 is TGTGCCACCAGTGATCCCACAGCCTCTGGGGCCAACGTCCTGACTTTC.

This sequence joins TRBV6-6 and TRBJ2-7, with D perhaps given as TRBD1 or TRBD2 (5 bases each). Germline assignment: CDR1 MNHNY and CDR2 SVGAGI (reference sequence). Trimming cost V 7 bases and J 5 bases, with 21 bases left between them. This CDR3 spans 15 amino acids. The CDR3 spells CASTSSGDLRNEQYF. In DNA form, the CDR3 reads TGTGCCAGCACCTCAAGTGGGGACCTGAGAAACGAGCAGTACTTC.

The DNA of the CDR3 is TGTGCCAGCAGTGAAGTGAGGACAGGGGTCTACGAGCAGTACTTC. Residues: CASSEVRTGVYEQYF. This chain connects TRBV6-1 to TRBJ2-7; 9 nucleotides line up with TRBD1. J lost 3 bases, V lost 1 base, and 4 bases had no gene match. The CDR3 spans 15 residues. Germline CDR1 reads MNHNS; CDR2 reads SASEGT.

V gene TRBV4-1 combines with J gene TRBJ1-5; 7 bases fit TRBD1. V gave up 0 bases and J gave up 7 bases; unmatched junction bases: 12. Germline loops: CDR1 MGHRA, CDR2 YSYEKL. This CDR3 spans 17 amino acids. The CDR3 DNA reads TGCGCCAGCAGCCAAGAAGAGGGCCAGACAGGGAACCAGCCCCAGCATTTT. It is translated as CASSQEEGQTGNQPQHF.

The rearrangement uses TRBV11-3 and TRBJ2-7; D is unclear. The CDR3 loop spans 14 amino acids. V lost 0 bases and J lost 0, with 6 bases in between. Germline V gene sequence: CDR1 SGHNT, CDR2 YENEEA. DNA for the CDR3: TGTGCCAGCAGCTTAGATAGGAGCTCCTACGAGCAGTACTTC. Its protein product is CASSLDRSSYEQYF.

The chain combines TRBV2 with TRBJ1-4, with D possibly being TRBD1 (6 bases). Germline CDR1 reads SNHLY; CDR2 reads FYNNEI. This CDR3 spans 14 amino acids. The germline V and J ends were trimmed by 6 bases and 3 bases, with 11 bases remaining between them. The CDR3 nucleotides are TGTGCCAGCAGCGTACAGGGCCCTAATGAAAAACTGTTTTTT. Its protein is CASSVQGPNEKLFF. The full variable domain, in which reference TRBV2 and TRBJ1-4 provide the parts outside the CDR3, is EPEVTQTPSHQVTQMGQEVILRCVPISNHLYFYWYRQILGQKVEFLVSFYNNEISEKSEIFDDQFSVERPDGSNFTLKIRSTKLEDSAMYFCASSVQGPNEKLFFGSGTQLSVL.

The V call is TRBV6-1, the J call TRBJ2-2; TRBD2 matches 7 bases. CDR3 length equals 15 residues. The V and J ends lost 3 bases and 6 bases, in that order; junction bases with no gene match: 7. CDR1 and CDR2 (germline): MNHNS, SASEGT. DNA of the CDR3: TGTGCCAGCAGTGAGGTCGGGGGGAGGCCCGGGGAGCTGTTTTTT. This translates into CASSEVGGRPGELFF.

This chain links TRBV27 with TRBJ2-5; TRBD2 aligns across 10 bases. J was trimmed by 2 bases and V by 3 bases; bases with no gene match: 3. Germline-derived CDR1 and CDR2 are MNHEY and SMNVEV (reference sequence). The CDR3 has 15 residues. The CDR3 region is CASSFSSGGQETQYF. The CDR3 nucleotides read TGTGCCAGCAGTTTTTCTAGCGGGGGACAAGAGACCCAGTACTTC.

The rearrangement uses TRBV5-4 and TRBJ2-1; no clear D gene. V lost 0 bases, J lost 0 bases, and 7 bases lay in between. Germline V gene lookup returns CDR1 SGHNT and CDR2 YYREEE (reference sequence). CDR3 length equals 15 residues. This chain's CDR3 is CASSLGADSYNEQFF. In DNA, the CDR3 is TGTGCCAGCAGCTTGGGGGCGGACTCCTACAATGAGCAGTTCTTC. The whole variable domain, remainder taken from reference TRBV5-4 and TRBJ2-1, is ETGVTQSPTHLIKTRGQQVTLRCSSQSGHNTVSWYQQALGQGPQFIFQYYREEENGRGNFPPRFSGLQFPNYSSELNVNALELDDSALYLCASSLGADSYNEQFFGPGTRLTVL.